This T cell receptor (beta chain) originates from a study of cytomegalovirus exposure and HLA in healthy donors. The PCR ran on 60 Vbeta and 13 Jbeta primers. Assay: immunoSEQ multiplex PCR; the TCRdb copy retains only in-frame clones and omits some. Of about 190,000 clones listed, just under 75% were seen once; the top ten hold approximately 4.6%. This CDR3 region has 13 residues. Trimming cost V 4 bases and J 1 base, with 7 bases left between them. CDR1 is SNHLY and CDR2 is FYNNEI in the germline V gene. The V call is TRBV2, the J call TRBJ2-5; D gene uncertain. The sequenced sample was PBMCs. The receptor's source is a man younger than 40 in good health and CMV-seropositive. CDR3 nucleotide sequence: TGTGCCAGCAGTGGAGGTCCCCAAGAGACCCAGTACTTC. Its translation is CASSGGPQETQYF.